A selection of T cell receptor beta chains follows, all from one sample in a study of cytomegalovirus exposure and HLA in healthy donors. Sequencing used immunoSEQ multiplex PCR; TCRdb keeps in-frame clones, though not all of them. The sample contains around 160,000 clones, 75% to 80% of which appear only once. The sequenced sample was PBMCs. These receptors were taken from a man aged 50 to 59 in good health and CMV-seropositive. Each CDR3 is given with its conserved first and last residue. The D gene is left open where the match is weak. Clone size is not always given. Where it is, it says once, few, many or a class for expanded clones.

j_call v_call d_call clone_size cdr3_aa cdr3_nt
TRBJ2-7 TRBV28 . . CASSLTRGRSYEQYF TGTGCCAGCAGTCTGACCAGGGGACGCTCCTACGAGCAGTACTTC
TRBJ1-2 TRBV6-1 . . CASGAGRVVTF TGTGCCAGTGGGGCCGGACGGGTTGTCACCTTC
TRBJ1-3 TRBV7-2 . few CASSLAELLSGNTIYF TGTGCCAGCAGCTTAGCCGAGTTGCTCTCTGGAAACACCATATATTTT
TRBJ1-6 TRBV5-4 . . CASSLDGAGPLHF TGTGCCAGCAGCTTGGATGGGGCAGGCCCCCTCCACTTT
TRBJ2-2 TRBV27 . . CASSLSLGAGGELFF TGTGCCAGCAGTTTATCCTTGGGGGCAGGCGGGGAGCTGTTTTTT
TRBJ2-5 TRBV7-2 . . CASSQNGGKETQYF TGTGCCAGCAGCCAAAATGGAGGGAAAGAGACCCAGTACTTC
TRBJ2-2 TRBV27 TRBD2 . CASRLGLAGGLGTGELFF TGTGCCAGCCGACTTGGACTAGCGGGGGGGCTCGGCACCGGGGAGCTGTTTTTT
TRBJ2-7 TRBV16 . . CASSRLQGAYEQYF TGTGCCAGCAGCCGACTGCAGGGTGCCTACGAGCAGTACTTC
TRBJ2-5 TRBV13 . . CASSLASMETQYF TGTGCCAGCAGCCTAGCGAGCATGGAGACCCAGTACTTC
TRBJ1-1 TRBV5-1 TRBD1 . CASSFSQGARNTEAFF TGCGCCAGCAGCTTTAGTCAGGGGGCCCGCAACACTGAAGCCTTCTTT
TRBJ1-4 TRBV6-5 TRBD1 . CASSSPGQGGRELFF TGTGCCAGCAGTTCCCCGGGACAGGGGGGCAGAGAACTGTTTTTT
TRBJ2-1 TRBV7-8 TRBD2 . CASSLALAGGSSPFF TGTGCCAGCAGCTTAGCGCTTGCGGGGGGGAGTAGTCCGTTCTTC
TRBJ1-2 TRBV11-2 . . CASSSRITGILDYGYTF TGTGCCAGCAGCTCGCGAATTACCGGGATTTTAGACTATGGCTACACCTTC
TRBJ2-1 TRBV6-4 . few CASSDSSQDEQFF TGTGCCAGCAGTGACTCGTCTCAGGATGAGCAGTTCTTC
TRBJ2-5 TRBV21-1 . . CASSKDLALQETQYF TGTGCCAGCAGCAAAGACCTAGCACTACAAGAGACCCAGTACTTC
TRBJ2-7 TRBV10-3 . few CAISDSYEQYF TGTGCCATCAGCGACAGCTACGAGCAGTACTTC
TRBJ2-3 TRBV18 . . CASSTGSASTDTQYF TGTGCCAGCTCCACAGGCAGTGCTAGCACAGATACGCAGTATTTT
TRBJ2-3 TRBV5-1 TRBD2 . CASSPIAGGPTDTQYF TGCGCCAGCAGCCCGATAGCGGGGGGGCCCACAGATACGCAGTATTTT
TRBJ1-5 TRBV19 TRBD1 . CASSPGQGLRGNQPQHF TGTGCCAGTAGTCCGGGACAGGGCCTCCGTGGCAATCAGCCCCAGCATTTT
TRBJ1-1 TRBV7-2 TRBD1 . CASSPPQGIMNTEAFF TGTGCCAGCAGCCCACCACAGGGGATCATGAACACTGAAGCTTTCTTT
TRBJ2-3 TRBV4-1 . . CASSQEGGATDTQYF TGCGCCAGCAGCCAAGAAGGAGGGGCCACAGATACGCAGTATTTT
TRBJ1-1 TRBV6-6 . . CASSTQEGGPGTEAFF TGTGCCAGCAGTACCCAAGAGGGAGGCCCGGGCACTGAAGCTTTCTTT
TRBJ2-5 TRBV27 . . CASSFRGRETQYF TGTGCCAGCAGTTTTCGCGGTCGAGAGACCCAGTACTTC
TRBJ1-1 TRBV19 . . CASSISWTGAEAFF TGTGCCAGTAGTATATCTTGGACGGGAGCTGAAGCTTTCTTT
TRBJ2-3 TRBV29-1 . . CSAGFGDTQYF TGCAGCGCAGGCTTCGGAGATACGCAGTATTTT
TRBJ1-5 TRBV27 . . CASSPRGERSQHF TGTGCCAGCAGCCCACGGGGGGAACGGTCCCAGCATTTT
TRBJ2-4 TRBV7-8 TRBD2 . CASSSRGTSDYIQYF TGTGCCAGCAGCTCCCGGGGGACTAGCGACTACATTCAGTACTTC
TRBJ1-1 TRBV18 . few CASSPEVAEAFF TGTGCCAGCTCACCCGAAGTAGCTGAAGCTTTCTTT
TRBJ2-5 TRBV19 TRBD2 . CASSRLAGGGETQYF TGTGCCAGTAGTAGGCTAGCGGGGGGAGGGGAGACCCAGTACTTC
TRBJ2-3 TRBV7-2 . . CASSLSDTQYF TGTGCCAGCAGCTTAAGCGATACGCAGTATTTT
TRBJ1-2 TRBV19 . . CASSTKTEANYGYTF TGTGCCAGTAGTACCAAGACGGAGGCTAACTATGGCTACACCTTC
TRBJ2-1 TRBV14 . . CASSPTTAGNEQFF TGTGCCAGCAGCCCAACGACAGCGGGCAATGAGCAGTTCTTC
TRBJ1-1 TRBV7-2 TRBD1 . CASSFRTGPGYEAFF TGTGCCAGCAGCTTCCGGACAGGGCCCGGCTATGAAGCTTTCTTT
TRBJ2-7 TRBV14 . . CASSLQGGYEQYF TGTGCCAGCAGCCTACAGGGCGGGTACGAGCAGTACTTC
TRBJ2-3 TRBV19 . . CASSIKLSTDTQYF TGTGCCAGTAGTATAAAACTAAGCACAGATACGCAGTATTTT
TRBJ1-3 TRBV5-1 TRBD1 . CASSLGDRASGNTIYF TGCGCCAGCAGCCTGGGGGACAGAGCCTCTGGAAACACCATATATTTT
TRBJ1-1 TRBV5-1 TRBD1 . CASSVSLRGMNTEAFF TGCGCCAGCAGTGTGAGCCTCAGGGGGATGAACACTGAAGCTTTCTTT